The entry that follows covers one TCR beta chain sequence. This clone came up once. Its antigen is currently not known. Base qualities are not provided; no much larger clone lies one nucleotide away. The CDR3 regions of human TCRbeta chains were analyzed by immunosequencing. In the authors' own workflow: TCRs in the repertoires were matched against a reference library of SARS-CoV-2-specific TCRs that had been generated with the MIRA antigen-specificity platform. Breadth meant the fraction of unique TCRs that were SARS-CoV-2-associated, whereas depth meant the fraction of total T cells that were SARS-CoV-2-associated. Using the MIRA data, each spike-specific TCR was assigned both to the spike region to which the TCR was reactive and to a CD4 or CD8 class. Log10-transformed breadth and depth values were compared by one-way ANOVA with Sidak's multiple comparisons tests. Held by TCRdb, this immuneACCESS table contains in-frame sequences only and omits some clones. Under half of the omission traces to an unresolved V gene where checked; the cause of the rest is unknown. That table gives V, J and clone size, and the DNA gave D and trimming. Present in this sample are fewer than 150,000 clones, about 91% of which were seen just once. 3% to 4.5% of the sample belongs to the ten largest clones.

V loses 3 bases of germline sequence and J loses 0 bases, and the interval between the two ends is 8 bases. From the germline V gene, CDR1 is ENHRY and CDR2 is SYGVKD. Spanning cysteine to phenylalanine, the CDR3 consists of 14 amino acids. The read is trimmed to its CDR3 DNA, 42 bases read in frame from base 1. The data stem from a study of T cell responses to AZD1222 COVID-19 vaccine (dated by TCRdb to the early 2020s). Study-wide context: AZD1222 recipients with second doses at about 4 weeks or about 12 weeks were pooled, because spike-specific TCR depth and breadth did not differ between schedules. A total of around 240 trial participants underwent TCR sequencing, of whom nearly 210 had received two doses of AZD1222 and some 25 had received two doses of the MenACWY control vaccine. Trial participants were enrolled by age into subgroups of 18-55, 56-69 and 70-plus years, and roughly 160, 29 and 62 TCR-sequenced participants, respectively, were included in these subgroups.

The meaning of the sample's time point label: baseline before first vaccination. Vaccinee samples were obtained from the UK trials COV001 and COV002, which included a single-blind randomized controlled phase 2/3 trial of AZD1222 (ChAdOx1 nCoV-19) in healthy adults. Trial participant PBMC samples were collected at day 0 and day 28 after the second dose for TCRbeta chain sequencing. What the research found in general, with its limitations: Conclusions about previously exposed vaccinees are limited because only six or seven AZD1222 recipients were SARS-CoV-2 seropositive at baseline. After two AZD1222 doses, spike-specific TCR breadth and depth were significantly higher than at day 0 and than in MenACWY recipients. In the small 56-69-year group, the increase in depth fell short of significance, most likely because of low power. CD4 TCRs associated with the vaccine covered the entire spike protein, and the dominant responses were in regions 160-218 and 743-854. Because no day 14 peak-response samples were available, the repertoires could be characterized only after the peak T cell response. Participants were mostly white British and included more females than males, and it was suggested by the authors that clonal diversity may have been underestimated. Epitopes outside the regions mutated in the B.1.351 and B.1.1.7 variants were reportedly recognized by nearly half of the unique spike-specific TCRs.

The rearrangement combines TRBV10-3 with TRBJ1-2, with no confidently assigned D gene. The sequencing used peripheral blood, collected on day 0 of AZD1222 vaccination. This clonotype originated in an adult in good health. The DNA sequence reads TGTGCCATCAGTGAAAACGGAGCTAACTATGGCTACACCTTC. Translation gives CAISENGANYGYTF.